What follows are 2 T cell receptor beta chains derived from one specimen sequenced in a study of regulatory T cells in long-lasting Graves disease. Described time point: newly diagnosed GD, antithyroid drugs for less than 3 months. Making the TCR library involved RNA that had been extracted from PBMCs. CDR3-region Arm-PCR and iRepertoire HTBI primers produced the TCR beta libraries. TCRdb independently ran MiXCR on the multiplex PCR reads; one entry per CDR3 protein. The sample has around 420,000 distinct CDR3 sequences; about 15% are singletons. This same sample was also part of a study on T cells in Graves' hyperthyroidism and ophthalmopathy.

The sequenced sample was peripheral blood mononuclear cells (PBMCs), obtained at new diagnosis, from a patient treated with antithyroid drugs. Receptors originate from a woman between 40 and 50 years old with Graves disease.

This chain uses TRBV29-1 with TRBJ2-7, with TRBD1 identical over 9 bases. The CDR3 has 14 amino acids. The V and J ends lost 1 base and 2 bases, in that order; junction bases with no gene match: 3. Germline V gene data show CDR1 as SQVTM and CDR2 as ANQGSEA. The CDR3 here is CSVEGDRAPYEQYF. The CDR3 DNA reads as TGCAGCGTTGAAGGGGACAGGGCTCCCTACGAGCAGTACTTC.

This clonotype was picked up many times. The chain links TRBV12-5 to TRBJ2-5; 14 positions match TRBD2. Germline V lookup: CDR1 LGHNT, CDR2 FRNRAP. The CDR3 length is 20 residues. V lost 5 bases, J lost 0 bases, and 14 bases stayed unmatched. The CDR3 spells CASGIPPGLAGAGNQETQYF. CDR3 DNA: TGTGCTAGTGGTATACCCCCGGGACTAGCGGGAGCAGGGAACCAAGAGACCCAGTACTTC.